Listed below are T cell receptor beta chains from one sample, sequenced in a study of T cell responses to AZD1222 COVID-19 vaccine. The assay was immunoSEQ multiplex PCR, and TCRdb's table has in-frame clones only and misses some. The profile shows some 150,000 clones, 94% of them singletons. The starting material was peripheral blood, obtained on day 0 of AZD1222 vaccination. The source is an adult in good health. Each CDR3 is given with its conserved first and last residue. D genes are given only for firm matches. Size is stated for part of the rows, as once, few or many counts, or as a class when the clone is expanded.

clone size: -; D gene: -; V gene: TRBV18; CDR3 protein: CASSPPGTNNGYTF
clone size: -; D gene: -; V gene: TRBV6-2/TRBV6-3; CDR3 protein: CASSYGRGLVSEAFF
clone size: -; D gene: -; V gene: TRBV3-1/TRBV3-2; CDR3 protein: CASSQGSLGNIQYF
clone size: -; D gene: TRBD1; V gene: TRBV6-7; CDR3 protein: CASSYAWTGRPDTGELFF
clone size: -; D gene: -; V gene: TRBV27; CDR3 protein: CASSPNPGRSGANVLTF
clone size: -; D gene: -; V gene: TRBV2; CDR3 protein: CASSEFSYGYTF
clone size: -; D gene: -; V gene: TRBV7-9; CDR3 protein: CASSIHYYSNQPQHF
clone size: -; D gene: -; V gene: TRBV7-8; CDR3 protein: CASSLAVKGEQFF
clone size: -; D gene: -; V gene: TRBV13; CDR3 protein: CASSPGSPLKFF
clone size: -; D gene: TRBD1; V gene: TRBV2; CDR3 protein: CASSRDREGNTIYF
clone size: few; D gene: -; V gene: TRBV6-2/TRBV6-3; CDR3 protein: CASSYSEIYEQFF
clone size: once; D gene: -; V gene: TRBV12-3/TRBV12-4; CDR3 protein: CASRLADTQYF
clone size: -; D gene: -; V gene: TRBV5-8; CDR3 protein: CASSFPGEVDEKLFF
clone size: -; D gene: -; V gene: TRBV5-5; CDR3 protein: CASSPLRRNTEAFF
clone size: -; D gene: -; V gene: TRBV28; CDR3 protein: CASSLAPGPLNEKLFF
clone size: -; D gene: -; V gene: TRBV6-5; CDR3 protein: CASRSYTYNEQFF
clone size: -; D gene: -; V gene: TRBV30; CDR3 protein: CASTNGGQETQYF
clone size: once; D gene: -; V gene: TRBV15; CDR3 protein: CATSTRTRSPTDTQYF
clone size: -; D gene: TRBD1; V gene: TRBV6-5; CDR3 protein: CASTPGGWSPLHF